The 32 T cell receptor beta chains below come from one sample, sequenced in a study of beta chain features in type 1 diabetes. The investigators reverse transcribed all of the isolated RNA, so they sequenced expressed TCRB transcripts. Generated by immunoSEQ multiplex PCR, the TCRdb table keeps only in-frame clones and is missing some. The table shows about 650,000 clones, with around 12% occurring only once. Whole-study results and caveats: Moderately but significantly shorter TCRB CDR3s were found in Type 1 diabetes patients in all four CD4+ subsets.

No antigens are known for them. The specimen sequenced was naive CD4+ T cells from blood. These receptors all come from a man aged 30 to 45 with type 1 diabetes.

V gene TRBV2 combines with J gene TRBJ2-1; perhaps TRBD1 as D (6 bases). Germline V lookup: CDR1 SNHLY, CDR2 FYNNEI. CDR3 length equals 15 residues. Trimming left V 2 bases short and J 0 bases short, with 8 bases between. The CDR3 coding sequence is TGTGCCAGCAGTGAACAGGGGTTCTCCTACAATGAGCAGTTCTTC. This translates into CASSEQGFSYNEQFF. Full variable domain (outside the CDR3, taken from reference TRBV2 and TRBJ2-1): EPEVTQTPSHQVTQMGQEVILRCVPISNHLYFYWYRQILGQKVEFLVSFYNNEISEKSEIFDDQFSVERPDGSNFTLKIRSTKLEDSAMYFCASSEQGFSYNEQFFGPGTRLTVL.

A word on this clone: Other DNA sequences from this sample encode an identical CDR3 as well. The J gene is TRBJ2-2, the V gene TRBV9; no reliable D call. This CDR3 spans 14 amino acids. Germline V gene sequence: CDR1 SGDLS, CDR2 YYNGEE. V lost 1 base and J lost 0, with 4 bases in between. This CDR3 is CASSVSPNTGELFF. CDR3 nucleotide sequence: TGTGCCAGCAGCGTAAGCCCGAACACCGGGGAGCTGTTTTTT.

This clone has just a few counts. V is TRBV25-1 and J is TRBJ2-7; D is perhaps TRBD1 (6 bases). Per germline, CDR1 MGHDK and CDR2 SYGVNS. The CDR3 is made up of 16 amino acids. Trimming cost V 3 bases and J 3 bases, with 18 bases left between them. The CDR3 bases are TGTGCCAGCAGTGACCCCAGCAGGGGATCAGTCTACGAGCAGTACTTC. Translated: CASSDPSRGSVYEQYF.

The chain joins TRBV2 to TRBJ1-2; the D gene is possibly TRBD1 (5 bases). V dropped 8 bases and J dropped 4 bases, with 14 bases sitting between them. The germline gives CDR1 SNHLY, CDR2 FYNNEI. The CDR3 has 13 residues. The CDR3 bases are TGTGCCAGCCGTGGGGACGGGCTCTATGGCTACACCTTC. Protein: CASRGDGLYGYTF.

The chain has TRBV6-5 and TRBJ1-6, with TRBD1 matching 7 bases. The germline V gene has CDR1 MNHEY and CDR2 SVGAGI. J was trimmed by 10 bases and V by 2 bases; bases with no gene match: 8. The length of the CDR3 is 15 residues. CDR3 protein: CASSYARGLGSPLHF. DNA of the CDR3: TGTGCCAGCAGTTACGCCAGGGGGTTGGGGTCACCCCTCCACTTT.

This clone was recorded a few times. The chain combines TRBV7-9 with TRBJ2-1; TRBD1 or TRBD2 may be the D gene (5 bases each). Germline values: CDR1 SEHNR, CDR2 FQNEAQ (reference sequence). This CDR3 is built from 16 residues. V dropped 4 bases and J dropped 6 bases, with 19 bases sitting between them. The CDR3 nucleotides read TGTGCCAGCAGCTCACAGGACTCGAGCCCTGCCAATGAGCAGTTCTTC. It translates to CASSSQDSSPANEQFF.

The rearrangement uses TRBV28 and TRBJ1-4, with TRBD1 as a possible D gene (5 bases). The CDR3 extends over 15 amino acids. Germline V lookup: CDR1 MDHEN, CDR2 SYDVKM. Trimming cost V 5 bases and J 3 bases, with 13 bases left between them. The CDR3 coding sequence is TGTGCCAGCAGTCTTTTAGGGGACCCTAATGAAAAACTGTTTTTT. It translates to CASSLLGDPNEKLFF. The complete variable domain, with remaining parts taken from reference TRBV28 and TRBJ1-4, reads DVKVTQSSRYLVKRTGEKVFLECVQDMDHENMFWYRQDPGLGLRLIYFSYDVKMKEKGDIPEGYSVSREKKERFSLILESASTNQTSMYLCASSLLGDPNEKLFFGSGTQLSVL.

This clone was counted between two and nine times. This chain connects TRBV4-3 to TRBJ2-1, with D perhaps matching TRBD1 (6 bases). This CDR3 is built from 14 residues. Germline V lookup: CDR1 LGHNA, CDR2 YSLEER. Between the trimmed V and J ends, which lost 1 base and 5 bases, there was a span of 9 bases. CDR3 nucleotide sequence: TGCGCCAGCAGCCAAGGAGACAGGAACAATGAGCAGTTCTTC. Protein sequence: CASSQGDRNNEQFF.

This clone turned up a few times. The chain's CDR3 is CASSILLPGQGTDTQYF. CDR3 DNA sequence: TGTGCCAGCAGCATACTACTTCCGGGACAGGGGACAGATACGCAGTATTTT. This rearrangement joins TRBV7-9 to TRBJ2-3; TRBD1 agrees at 10 bases. The germline V gene encodes CDR1 SEHNR and CDR2 FQNEAQ (reference sequence). This CDR3 spans 17 amino acids. After removal of 5 bases from V and 3 bases from J, the junction contained 11 bases not matched to a gene.

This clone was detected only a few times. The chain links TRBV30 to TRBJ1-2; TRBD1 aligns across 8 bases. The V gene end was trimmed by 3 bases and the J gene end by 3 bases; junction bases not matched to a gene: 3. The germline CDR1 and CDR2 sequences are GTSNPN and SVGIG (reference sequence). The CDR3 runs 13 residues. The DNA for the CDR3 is TGTGCCTGGAGGGACAGGGTTTACTATGGCTACACCTTC. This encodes CAWRDRVYYGYTF. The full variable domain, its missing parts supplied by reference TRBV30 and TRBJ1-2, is SQTIHQWPATLVQPVGSPLSLECTVEGTSNPNLYWYRQAAGRGLQLLFYSVGIGQISSEVPQNLSASRPQDRQFILSSKKLLLSDSGFYLCAWRDRVYYGYTFGSGTRLTVV.

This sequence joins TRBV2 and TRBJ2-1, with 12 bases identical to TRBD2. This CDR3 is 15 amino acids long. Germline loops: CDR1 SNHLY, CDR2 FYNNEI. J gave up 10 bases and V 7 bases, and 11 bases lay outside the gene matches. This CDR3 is CASTPTSGGTREQFF. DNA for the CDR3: TGTGCCAGCACCCCGACTAGCGGGGGAACACGGGAGCAGTTCTTC.

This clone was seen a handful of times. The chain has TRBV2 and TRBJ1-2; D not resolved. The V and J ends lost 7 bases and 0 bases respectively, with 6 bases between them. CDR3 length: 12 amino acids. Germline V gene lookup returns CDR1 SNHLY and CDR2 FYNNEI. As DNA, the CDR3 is TGTGCCAGCACACAGCCTAACTATGGCTACACCTTC. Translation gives CASTQPNYGYTF.

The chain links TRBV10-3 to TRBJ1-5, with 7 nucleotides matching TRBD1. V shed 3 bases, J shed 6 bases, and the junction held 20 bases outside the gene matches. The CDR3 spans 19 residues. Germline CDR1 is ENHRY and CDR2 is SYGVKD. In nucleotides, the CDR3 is TGTGCCATCAGTGATGGTCAGGGGGGAGAGAAAGACTATGCTCAGCCCCAGCATTTT. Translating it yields CAISDGQGGEKDYAQPQHF.

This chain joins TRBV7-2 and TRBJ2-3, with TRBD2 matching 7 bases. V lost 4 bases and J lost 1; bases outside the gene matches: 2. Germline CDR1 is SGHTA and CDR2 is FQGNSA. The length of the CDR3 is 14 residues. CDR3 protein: CASSSSGRTDTQYF. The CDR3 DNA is TGTGCCAGCAGCTCTAGCGGACGCACAGATACGCAGTATTTT.

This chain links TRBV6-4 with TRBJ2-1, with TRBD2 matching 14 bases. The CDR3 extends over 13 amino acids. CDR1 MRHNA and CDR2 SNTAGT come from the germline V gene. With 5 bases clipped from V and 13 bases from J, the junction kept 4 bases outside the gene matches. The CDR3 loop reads CASSSGLAGAQFF. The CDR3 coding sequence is TGTGCCAGCAGTTCGGGACTAGCGGGGGCCCAGTTCTTC.

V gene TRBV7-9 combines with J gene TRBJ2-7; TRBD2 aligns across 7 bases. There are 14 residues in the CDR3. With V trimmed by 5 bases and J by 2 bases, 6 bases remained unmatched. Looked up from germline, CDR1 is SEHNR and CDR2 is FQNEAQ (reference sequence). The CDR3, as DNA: TGTGCCAGCAGCCCCGGGGGGTACCCCTACGAGCAGTACTTC. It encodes CASSPGGYPYEQYF.

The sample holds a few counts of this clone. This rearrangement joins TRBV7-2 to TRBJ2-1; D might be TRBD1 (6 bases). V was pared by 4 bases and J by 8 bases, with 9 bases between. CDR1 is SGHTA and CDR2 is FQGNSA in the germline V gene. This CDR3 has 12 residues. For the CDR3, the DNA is TGTGCCAGCAGCTCCACAGGGTATGAGCAGTTCTTC. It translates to CASSSTGYEQFF.

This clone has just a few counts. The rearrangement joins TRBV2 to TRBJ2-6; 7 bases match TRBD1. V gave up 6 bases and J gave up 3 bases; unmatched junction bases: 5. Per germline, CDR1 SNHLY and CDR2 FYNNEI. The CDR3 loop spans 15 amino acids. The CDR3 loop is CASSPGTVGANVLTF. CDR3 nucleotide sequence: TGTGCCAGCAGCCCCGGGACAGTTGGGGCCAACGTCCTGACTTTC.

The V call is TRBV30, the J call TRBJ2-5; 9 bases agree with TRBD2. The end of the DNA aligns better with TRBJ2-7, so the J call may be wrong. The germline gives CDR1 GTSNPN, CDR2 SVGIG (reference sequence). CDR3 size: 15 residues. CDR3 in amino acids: CAWSVGLARYYEQYF. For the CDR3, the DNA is TGTGCCTGGAGTGTAGGACTAGCGAGGTACTACGAGCAGTACTTC.

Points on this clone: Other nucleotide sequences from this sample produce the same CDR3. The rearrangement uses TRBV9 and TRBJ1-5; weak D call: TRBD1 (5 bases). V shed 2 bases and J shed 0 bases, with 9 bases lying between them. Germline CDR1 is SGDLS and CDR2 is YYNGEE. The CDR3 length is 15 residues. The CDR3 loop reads CASSVDSYSNQPQHF. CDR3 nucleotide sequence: TGTGCCAGCAGCGTCGACAGTTATAGCAATCAGCCCCAGCATTTT.

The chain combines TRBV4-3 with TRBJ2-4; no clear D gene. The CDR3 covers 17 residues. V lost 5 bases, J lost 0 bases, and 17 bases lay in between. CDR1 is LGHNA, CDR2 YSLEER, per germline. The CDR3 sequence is CASSTGDGVLAKNIQYF. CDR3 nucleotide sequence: TGCGCCAGCAGCACGGGTGATGGGGTGTTAGCCAAAAACATTCAGTACTTC.

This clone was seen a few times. This CDR3 is CASSQDLLAGGDGELFF. CDR3 in DNA: TGCGCCAGCAGCCAAGATCTCCTAGCGGGGGGTGATGGGGAGCTGTTTTTT. The rearrangement links TRBV4-3 to TRBJ2-2, with TRBD2 matching over 11 bases. Per germline, CDR1 LGHNA and CDR2 YSLEER. V trimming: 0 bases; J trimming: 8 bases; junction bases outside the gene matches: 8. This CDR3 spans 17 amino acids.

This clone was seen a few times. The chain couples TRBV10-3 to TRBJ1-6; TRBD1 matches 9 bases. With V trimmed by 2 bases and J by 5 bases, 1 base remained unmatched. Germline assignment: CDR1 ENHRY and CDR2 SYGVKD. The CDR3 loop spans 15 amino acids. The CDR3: CAISERTGDNSPLHF. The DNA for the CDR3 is TGTGCCATCAGTGAGCGGACAGGGGATAATTCACCCCTCCACTTT.

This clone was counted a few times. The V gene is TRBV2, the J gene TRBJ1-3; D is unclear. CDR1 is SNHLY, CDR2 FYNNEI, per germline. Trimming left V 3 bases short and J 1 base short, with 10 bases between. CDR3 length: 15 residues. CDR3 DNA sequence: TGTGCCAGCAGTGAGCTCTGGCGTTCTGGAAACACCATATATTTT. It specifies CASSELWRSGNTIYF.

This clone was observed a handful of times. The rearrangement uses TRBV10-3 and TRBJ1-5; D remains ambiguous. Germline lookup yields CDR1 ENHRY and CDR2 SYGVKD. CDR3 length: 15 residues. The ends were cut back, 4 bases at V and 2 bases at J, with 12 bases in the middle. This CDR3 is CAISVGIGGNQPQHF. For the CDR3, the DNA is TGTGCCATCAGTGTGGGAATTGGTGGCAATCAGCCCCAGCATTTT.

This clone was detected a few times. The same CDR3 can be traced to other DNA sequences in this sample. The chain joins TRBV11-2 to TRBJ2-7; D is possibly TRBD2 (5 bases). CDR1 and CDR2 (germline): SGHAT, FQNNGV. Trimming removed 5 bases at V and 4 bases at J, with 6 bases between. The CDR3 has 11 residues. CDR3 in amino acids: CASSPGYEQYF. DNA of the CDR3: TGTGCCAGCAGCCCGGGGTACGAGCAGTACTTC.

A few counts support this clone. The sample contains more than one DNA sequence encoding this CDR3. CDR3 in amino acids: CASSAHDRNTEAFF. The CDR3 DNA follows: TGTGCCAGCAGCGCCCACGATAGGAACACTGAAGCTTTCTTT. The chain recombines TRBV9 with TRBJ1-1; no firm D call. The CDR3 has 14 amino acids. Germline V lookup: CDR1 SGDLS, CDR2 YYNGEE. V shed 3 bases and J shed 1 base, with 10 bases lying between them.

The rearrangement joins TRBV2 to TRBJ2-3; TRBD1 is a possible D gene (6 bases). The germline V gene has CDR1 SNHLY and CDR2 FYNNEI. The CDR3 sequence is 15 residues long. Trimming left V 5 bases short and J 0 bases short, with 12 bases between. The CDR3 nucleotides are TGTGCCAGCAGTATCCAGGGGAAAAGCACAGATACGCAGTATTTT. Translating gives CASSIQGKSTDTQYF.

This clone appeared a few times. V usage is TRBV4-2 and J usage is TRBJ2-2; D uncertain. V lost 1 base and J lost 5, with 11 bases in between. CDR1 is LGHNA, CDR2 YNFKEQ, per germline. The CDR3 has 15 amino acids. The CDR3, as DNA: TGTGCCAGCAGCCAAGTACCAGAACAGACCGGGGAGCTGTTTTTT. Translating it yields CASSQVPEQTGELFF.

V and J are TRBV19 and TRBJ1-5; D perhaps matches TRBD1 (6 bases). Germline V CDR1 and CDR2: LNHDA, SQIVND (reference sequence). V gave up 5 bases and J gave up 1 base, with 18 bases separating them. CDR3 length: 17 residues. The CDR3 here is CASSLEGDKGSNQPQHF. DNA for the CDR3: TGTGCCAGTAGTCTGGAGGGGGACAAAGGGAGCAATCAGCCCCAGCATTTT.

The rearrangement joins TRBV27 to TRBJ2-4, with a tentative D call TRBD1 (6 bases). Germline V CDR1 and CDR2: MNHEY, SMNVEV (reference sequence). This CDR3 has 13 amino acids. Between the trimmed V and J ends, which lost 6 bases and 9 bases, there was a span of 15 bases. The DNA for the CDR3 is TGTGCCAGCAGGACACAGGGTTTACGCATTCAGTACTTC. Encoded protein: CASRTQGLRIQYF.

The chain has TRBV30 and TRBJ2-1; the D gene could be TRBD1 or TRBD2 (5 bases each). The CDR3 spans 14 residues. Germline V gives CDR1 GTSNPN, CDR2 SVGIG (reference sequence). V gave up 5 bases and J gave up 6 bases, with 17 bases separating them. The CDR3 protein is CAWGSGVGLNEQFF. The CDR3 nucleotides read TGTGCCTGGGGCTCCGGGGTGGGGCTCAATGAGCAGTTCTTC.